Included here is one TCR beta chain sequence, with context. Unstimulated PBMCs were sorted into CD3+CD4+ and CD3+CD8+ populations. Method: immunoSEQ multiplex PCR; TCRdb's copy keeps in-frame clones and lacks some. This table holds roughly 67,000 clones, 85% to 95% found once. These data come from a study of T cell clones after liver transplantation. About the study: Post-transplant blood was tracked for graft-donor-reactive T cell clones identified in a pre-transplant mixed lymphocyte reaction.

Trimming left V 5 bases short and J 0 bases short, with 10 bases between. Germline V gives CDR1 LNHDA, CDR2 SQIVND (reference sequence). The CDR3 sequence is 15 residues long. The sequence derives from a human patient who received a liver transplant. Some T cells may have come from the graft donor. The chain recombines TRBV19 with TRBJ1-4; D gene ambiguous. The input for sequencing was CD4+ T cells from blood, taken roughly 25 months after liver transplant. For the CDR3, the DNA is TGTGCCAGTAGTGTGACACTCGCAACTAATGAAAAACTGTTTTTT. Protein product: CASSVTLATNEKLFF.